This T cell receptor beta chain originates from a study of cytomegalovirus exposure and HLA in healthy donors. PCR amplification relied on 60 Vbeta primers (plus 13 Jbeta primers). Libraries were prepared by immunoSEQ multiplex PCR; TCRdb keeps only in-frame clonotypes and omits some of them. Of about 190,000 clones listed, roughly 80% are singletons. This CDR3 has 16 amino acids. The V gene's germline CDR1 is SGHRS and CDR2 YFSETQ. Trimming took 4 bases from V and 8 from J; bases not matched to a gene: 13. The V gene is TRBV5-1, the J gene TRBJ2-1, with 9 bases matching TRBD2. The sequencing sample was made of PBMCs. The TCR sequence derives from a woman aged 30 to 39 in good health and CMV-seropositive. CDR3 loop: CASSPPTGGRGDEQFF. Here the CDR3 DNA reads TGCGCCAGCAGCCCCCCCACGGGCGGGAGGGGCGATGAGCAGTTCTTC.